This T cell receptor beta chain is from a study of CD8+ T cells in alopecia areata. General study findings and limits: Treatment with tofacitinib significantly lowered scalp clonality and reduced expanded CD8+ clones among the top 100.

RNA was isolated and reverse transcribed to cDNA, the sequencing template. The data were produced by immunoSEQ multiplex PCR, yet TCRdb's version contains in-frame clones alone and is incomplete. The table shows a few hundred thousand clones, with roughly 63% occurring only once. This CDR3 has 13 residues. Trimming removed 7 bases at V and 1 base at J, with 10 bases between. CDR1 is SGHDT, CDR2 YYEEEE, per germline. Treatment here: oral pan-JAK inhibitor, 5-10 mg twice daily. The sample holds a few counts of this clone. What it binds is unknown. This receptor was obtained from a human donor with alopecia areata. Sample: CD4+ T cells sorted from blood, taken at approximately week 51, from a patient treated with tofacitinib. The chain combines TRBV5-6 with TRBJ2-3; D is undetermined. In DNA form, the CDR3 reads TGTGCCAGCCTTGGGCAGGGCACAGATACGCAGTATTTT. It yields the protein CASLGQGTDTQYF. The entire variable domain, with the rest obtained from reference TRBV5-6 and TRBJ2-3, is as follows: DAGVTQSPTHLIKTRGQQVTLRCSPKSGHDTVSWYQQALGQGPQFIFQYYEEEERQRGNFPDRFSGHQFPNYSSELNVNALLLGDSALYLCASLGQGTDTQYFGPGTRLTVL.